These 23 T cell receptor beta chains were sequenced from one sample in a study of blood T cells in healthy people across ages. Next came a second PCR, run for roughly 6 to 11 cycles, which used a sample-barcoded 5' primer along with a J-beta primer mix. TCRdb ran MiXCR on the 5' RACE reads and lists one entry per CDR3 protein. The table lists hundreds of thousands of distinct CDR3 sequences, roughly 64% of them singletons. Specimen: blood. Every receptor here comes from a man under 40 in good health.

This clonotype appeared a single time. The chain carries TRBV4-2 and TRBJ1-4; D is undetermined. The CDR3 is 16 residues long. The V gene lost 5 bases and the J gene lost 0 bases, with 13 bases spanning the gap. Per germline, CDR1 LGHNA and CDR2 YNFKEQ. The CDR3 sequence: CASSSRPIPTNEKLFF. DNA of the CDR3: TGTGCCAGCAGCTCACGTCCTATTCCAACTAATGAAAAACTGTTTTTT.

The table lists this clonotype with a few counts. The V gene is TRBV29-1, the J gene TRBJ1-1; tentative D call: TRBD1 (6 bases). CDR3 size: 14 residues. Germline loops: CDR1 SQVTM, CDR2 ANQGSEA. V shed 7 bases and J shed 2 bases, with 17 bases lying between them. The CDR3 spells CSAREGGGNTEAFF. The CDR3 DNA sequence: TGCAGCGCCCGAGAGGGGGGCGGAAACACTGAAGCTTTCTTT.

This clonotype has more than one count but fewer than ten. The gene calls are TRBV7-2 and TRBJ2-7; 7 bases line up with TRBD2. J gave up 4 bases and V 5 bases, and 8 bases lay outside the gene matches. The CDR3 consists of 14 residues. The germline V gene encodes CDR1 SGHTA and CDR2 FQGNSA. The CDR3 sequence: CASSQAGPAYEQYF. Here the CDR3 DNA reads TGTGCCAGCAGCCAAGCGGGACCGGCTTACGAGCAGTACTTC. The full variable domain, with the rest looked up from reference TRBV7-2 and TRBJ2-7, is GAGVSQSPSNKVTEKGKDVELRCDPISGHTALYWYRQSLGQGLEFLIYFQGNSAPDKSGLPSDRFSAERTGGSVSTLTIQRTQQEDSAVYLCASSQAGPAYEQYFGPGTRLTVT.

This clonotype was counted between two and nine times. The rearrangement links TRBV6-5 to TRBJ2-7; TRBD2 matches 12 bases. This CDR3 has 13 residues. The junction had 0 bases not matched to a gene; V was cut back by 5 bases and J by 4 bases. From germline, CDR1 is MNHEY and CDR2 SVGAGI. In DNA form, the CDR3 reads TGTGCCAGCAGTGGACTAGCGGGGTACGAGCAGTACTTC. Its translation: CASSGLAGYEQYF.

The chain employs TRBV29-1 and TRBJ2-3; D may match TRBD1 or TRBD2 (5 bases each). The CDR3 contains 13 residues. The V end lost 5 bases, the J end lost 6 bases, and 15 bases lay between the germline ends. CDR1 SQVTM and CDR2 ANQGSEA come from the germline V gene. The CDR3 loop reads CSVSQGATDTQYF. In DNA, the CDR3 is TGCAGCGTTTCCCAGGGAGCCACGGATACGCAGTATTTT.

The chain carries TRBV11-2 and TRBJ1-2; D may be TRBD1 (6 bases). V lost 5 bases, J lost 0 bases, and 19 bases lay in between. Germline CDR1 reads SGHAT; CDR2 reads FQNNGV. The CDR3 has 17 residues. CDR3 nucleotides: TGTGCCAGCAGCCGGGCCAGGCAGGGGTCGGCTAACTATGGCTACACCTTC. This encodes CASSRARQGSANYGYTF.

The chain employs TRBV20-1 and TRBJ2-7; 7 nucleotides align to TRBD2. Germline CDR1 DFQATT, CDR2 SNEGSKA (reference sequence). The CDR3 runs to 12 residues. V shed 3 bases and J 7 bases; nucleotides not matched to a gene: 6. The CDR3 DNA follows: TGCAGTGCTAGGGGGGAGGGTCTGGAGCAGTACTTC. Residues: CSARGEGLEQYF.

The chain recombines TRBV27 with TRBJ2-2, with 9 bases aligning to TRBD1. Losses at the gene ends were 4 bases for V and 7 bases for J; bases not matched to a gene: 10. Per the germline V gene, CDR1 is MNHEY and CDR2 is SMNVEV (reference sequence). This CDR3 is 16 amino acids long. CDR3 in amino acids: CASSSRSGTGRGELFF. In nucleotides, the CDR3 is TGTGCCAGCAGTTCACGTTCCGGGACAGGGCGCGGGGAGCTGTTTTTT.

The CDR3 sequence is CSARDPRTLDDGGYTF. The DNA for the CDR3 is TGCAGTGCTAGAGACCCGAGGACACTGGATGATGGTGGCTACACCTTC. The chain links TRBV20-1 to TRBJ1-2, with D maybe TRBD1 (5 bases). The ends were cut back, 0 bases at V and 7 bases at J, with 21 bases in the middle. Germline V gene data show CDR1 as DFQATT and CDR2 as SNEGSKA (reference sequence). The CDR3 is 16 residues long.

This clonotype was observed a single time. The rearrangement links TRBV3-1 to TRBJ2-7; TRBD1 is a possible D gene (6 bases). Per germline, CDR1 LGHDT and CDR2 YNNKEL (reference sequence). V was trimmed by 4 bases and J by 1 base, leaving 17 bases between them. The CDR3 extends over 16 amino acids. The CDR3 DNA reads as TGTGCCAGCAGCCGTTTAACCACAGGGATTTCCTACGAGCAGTACTTC. This translates into CASSRLTTGISYEQYF.

This clonotype was seen only a few times. The rearrangement uses TRBV20-1 and TRBJ2-1; TRBD2 might be the D (5 bases). The CDR3 spans 14 residues. The V end was cut by 6 bases, the J end by 2 bases, with 14 bases between. Germline V gene data show CDR1 as DFQATT and CDR2 as SNEGSKA (reference sequence). The CDR3 DNA sequence: TGCAGTGCCGAGCCGGCTAGCACCTACAATGAGCAGTTCTTC. This codes for CSAEPASTYNEQFF.

The rearrangement links TRBV10-3 to TRBJ2-5; 7 bases fit TRBD1. Trimming removed 4 bases from V and 5 bases from J; junction bases left unmatched: 7. The CDR3 length is 14 residues. CDR1 is ENHRY, CDR2 SYGVKD, per germline. The CDR3 region is CAISATGVWETQYF. DNA for the CDR3: TGTGCCATCAGTGCAACAGGGGTTTGGGAGACCCAGTACTTC.

J is TRBJ2-1 and V is TRBV7-2; 7 nucleotides agree with TRBD2. Per the germline V gene, CDR1 is SGHTA and CDR2 is FQGNSA. The trim removed 4 bases at V and 9 bases at J, leaving 9 bases unmatched. This CDR3 region has 14 residues. The CDR3 protein is CASSSTTSRSEQFF. The CDR3 bases are TGTGCCAGCAGCTCAACGACTAGCAGGAGTGAGCAGTTCTTC.

A word on this clonotype: A much bigger clone sits one base away, suggesting this may be a read error. This chain joins TRBV20-1 and TRBJ2-1, with 7 bases lining up with TRBD2. Germline trimming cut 4 bases from V and 2 bases from J; bases unmatched to any gene: 11. The CDR3 extends over 16 amino acids. Germline V gives CDR1 DFQATT, CDR2 SNEGSKA (reference sequence). The CDR3 here is CSAMSVVGGTYNEQFF. CDR3 in DNA: TGCAGTGCTATGTCAGTAGTGGGAGGGACCTACAATGAGCAGTTCTTC.

This clonotype appeared a few times. The chain recombines TRBV27 with TRBJ2-1; 11 bases match TRBD2. With 3 bases clipped from V and 4 bases from J, the junction kept 2 bases outside the gene matches. CDR1 and CDR2 from the germline V gene are MNHEY and SMNVEV (reference sequence). The CDR3 is 15 residues long. The CDR3 loop is CASSFWTSGYNEQFF. CDR3 in DNA: TGTGCCAGCAGTTTCTGGACTAGCGGGTACAATGAGCAGTTCTTC.

The CDR3 bases are TGTGCCAGCAGCTTATACAGGGGCCATCAGGGGGTTAGCAATCAGCCCCAGCATTTT. Translation: CASSLYRGHQGVSNQPQHF. V gene TRBV7-9 combines with J gene TRBJ1-5, with 7 nucleotides matching TRBD1. The length of the CDR3 is 19 residues. Germline V gene lookup returns CDR1 SEHNR and CDR2 FQNEAQ (reference sequence). The trim removed 2 bases at V and 0 bases at J, leaving 13 bases unmatched. Looking up the rest from reference TRBV7-9 and TRBJ1-5 gives the full variable domain: DTGVSQNPRHKITKRGQNVTFRCDPISEHNRLYWYRQTLGQGPEFLTYFQNEAQLEKSRLLSDRFSAERPKGSFSTLEIQRTEQGDSAMYLCASSLYRGHQGVSNQPQHFGDGTRLSIL.

This clonotype was seen a handful of times. The chain combines TRBV5-1 with TRBJ2-1; 7 bases fit TRBD1. Germline V gene sequence: CDR1 SGHRS, CDR2 YFSETQ. The ends lost 5 bases at V and 9 bases at J; junction bases unmatched: 14. This CDR3 is 15 amino acids long. DNA for the CDR3: TGCGCCAGCAGTCTAGGGTGGGACAGTACCTCTGAGCAGTTCTTC. Its protein is CASSLGWDSTSEQFF.

The chain has TRBV7-6 and TRBJ2-1; 7 nucleotides agree with TRBD1. The DNA matches TRBJ2-7 better at its end, which makes the J call doubtful. Germline V gene data show CDR1 as SGHVS and CDR2 as FNYEAQ. The CDR3 extends over 14 amino acids. CDR3 region: CASSLEGADYEQYF. CDR3 DNA: TGTGCCAGCAGCTTAGAGGGGGCCGATTACGAGCAGTACTTC.

J is TRBJ2-1 and V is TRBV7-2, with 7 bases fitting TRBD2. The CDR3 sequence is 16 residues long. Germline V gives CDR1 SGHTA, CDR2 FQGNSA. J was trimmed by 4 bases and V by 3 bases; bases with no gene match: 9. As DNA, the CDR3 is TGTGCCAGCAGCTTGGGAGCGGGGAGGGGATACAATGAGCAGTTCTTC. Translating gives CASSLGAGRGYNEQFF.

The rearrangement uses TRBV24-1 and TRBJ2-7; D is tentatively TRBD1 or TRBD2 (6 bases each). Trimming removed 4 bases at V and 6 bases at J, with 18 bases between. Germline CDR1 and CDR2: KGHDR and SFDVKD. The CDR3 is made up of 15 amino acids. The CDR3, as DNA: TGTGCCACCAGTGACCCTAGAAGGGGGGAAGGCGAGCAGTACTTC. As protein: CATSDPRRGEGEQYF.

The chain is built from TRBV7-2 and TRBJ2-3, with TRBD2 matching over 9 bases. With 4 bases clipped from V and 5 bases from J, the junction kept 7 bases outside the gene matches. The CDR3 consists of 15 residues. CDR1 SGHTA and CDR2 FQGNSA come from the germline V gene. The CDR3 region is CASSWVAGEVDTQYF. The CDR3, as DNA: TGTGCCAGCAGCTGGGTAGCGGGAGAGGTAGATACGCAGTATTTT.

The rearrangement links TRBV12-3 or TRBV12-4 to TRBJ2-1; weak D call: TRBD2 (5 bases). CDR3 length equals 12 residues. The V end lost 5 bases, the J end lost 9 bases, and 11 bases lay between the germline ends. The CDR3 loop is CASSATSREQFF. The CDR3 DNA sequence: TGTGCCAGCAGTGCAACTAGTCGTGAGCAGTTCTTC.

The sample holds a few counts of this clonotype. The gene calls are TRBV29-1 and TRBJ2-5; possibly TRBD1 or TRBD2 for D (6 bases each). The germline V and J ends were trimmed by 6 bases and 1 base, with 12 bases remaining between them. Germline lookup yields CDR1 SQVTM and CDR2 ANQGSEA. The CDR3 consists of 13 residues. The DNA for the CDR3 is TGCAGCGTCGCCGGGGGCACCCAAGAGACCCAGTACTTC. Amino acids: CSVAGGTQETQYF.